The 16 T cell receptor beta chains below all came from one sample that was sequenced in a study of T cells after yellow fever vaccination. TCRdb re-called the 5' RACE reads through MiXCR, storing one row per CDR3 protein. The data hold some 560,000 distinct CDR3 sequences, with approximately 21% observed a single time. The source material was PBMCs, sampled 15 days after the yellow fever booster vaccination. These TCRs come from a man aged 25-45 years who received the YFV17D yellow fever vaccine.

This clonotype came up a few times. This chain uses TRBV7-9 with TRBJ2-7; 12 bases line up with TRBD2. The CDR3 consists of 15 residues. Looked up from germline, CDR1 is SEHNR and CDR2 is FQNEAQ (reference sequence). Unmatched junction bases numbered 5, after V lost 3 bases and J lost 5 bases. This CDR3 is CASSLTSGSQDEQYF. CDR3 coding DNA: TGTGCCAGCAGCTTGACTAGCGGGAGCCAGGACGAGCAGTACTTC.

This clonotype was recorded a few times. The chain employs TRBV20-1 and TRBJ2-7; no definite D call. Germline V gene lookup returns CDR1 DFQATT and CDR2 SNEGSKA (reference sequence). The V end was cut by 6 bases, the J end by 3 bases, with 6 bases between. This CDR3 has 10 residues. CDR3 coding DNA: TGCAGTGCCATAGACTACGAGCAGTACTTC. This codes for CSAIDYEQYF.

Only a few counts were recorded for this clonotype. The chain has TRBV10-3 and TRBJ2-6; D is unresolved. The CDR3 extends over 17 amino acids. CDR1 and CDR2 (germline): ENHRY, SYGVKD. V lost 0 bases and J lost 4, with 13 bases in between. CDR3 in amino acids: CAISESTRGRGANVLTF. CDR3 nucleotide sequence: TGTGCCATCAGTGAGTCTACAAGAGGAAGGGGGGCCAACGTCCTGACTTTC.

The V gene is TRBV29-1, the J gene TRBJ2-7; 11 bases line up with TRBD1. V was clipped by 6 bases and J by 3 bases; unmatched bases: 7. CDR1 and CDR2 from the germline V gene are SQVTM and ANQGSEA. This CDR3 has 14 amino acids. The CDR3 reads CSVREGTGGYEQYF. CDR3 DNA sequence: TGCAGCGTGCGGGAGGGGACAGGGGGCTACGAGCAGTACTTC.

CDR3 protein: CSAILVAYNEQFF. DNA of the CDR3: TGCAGTGCTATCCTTGTAGCATACAATGAGCAGTTCTTC. The V call is TRBV20-1, the J call TRBJ2-1; D unclear. With 4 bases removed from V and 4 bases from J, the gap between germline ends came to 11 bases. CDR1 is DFQATT and CDR2 is SNEGSKA in the germline V gene (reference sequence). The CDR3 spans 13 residues.

This chain connects TRBV7-8 to TRBJ2-7; the D call may be TRBD1 or TRBD2 (7 bases each). V lost 4 bases and J lost 2, with 18 bases in between. CDR3 length equals 16 residues. Germline CDR1 SGHVS, CDR2 FQNEAQ. The CDR3 loop reads CASSSRGGDGTYEQYF. The DNA for the CDR3 is TGTGCCAGCAGCTCCAGGGGGGGGGATGGAACCTACGAGCAGTACTTC.

The V call is TRBV6-2 or TRBV6-3, the J call TRBJ2-5; no definite D call. The CDR3 contains 14 residues. Trimming removed 5 bases at V and 1 base at J, with 11 bases between. Germline lookup yields CDR1 MNHEY and CDR2 SVGEGT. The DNA of the CDR3 is TGTGCCAGCAGTACCCGGCTTCCCCAAGAGACCCAGTACTTC. This sequence encodes CASSTRLPQETQYF.

CDR3 bases: TGTGCCAGTAGTATTATGGATACGCAGTATTTT. Translating it yields CASSIMDTQYF. V is TRBV19 and J is TRBJ2-3; no clear D. Germline V gene sequence: CDR1 LNHDA, CDR2 SQIVND (reference sequence). This CDR3 contains 11 residues. V gave up 3 bases and J gave up 6 bases, with 4 bases separating them.

Only a few counts were recorded for this clonotype. The chain combines TRBV7-2 with TRBJ2-5; D perhaps matches TRBD2 (5 bases). The CDR3 is made up of 13 amino acids. Per germline, CDR1 SGHTA and CDR2 FQGNSA. The germline V and J ends were trimmed by 3 bases and 4 bases, with 9 bases remaining between them. The chain's CDR3 is CASSLVGAETQYF. As DNA, the CDR3 is TGTGCCAGCAGCTTGGTGGGAGCAGAGACCCAGTACTTC.

The sample holds a few counts of this clonotype. V is TRBV7-2 and J is TRBJ1-4, with D possibly TRBD1 on 5 matching bases. The V gene lost 1 base and the J gene lost 5 bases, with 8 bases spanning the gap. Germline V gives CDR1 SGHTA, CDR2 FQGNSA. The CDR3 runs to 14 residues. The CDR3 nucleotides are TGTGCCAGCAGCTTAGGCGGGGGGAATGAAAAACTGTTTTTT. Translation gives CASSLGGGNEKLFF.

In its sample, this clonotype was seen a few times. The V gene is TRBV5-1, the J gene TRBJ2-2, with a tentative D call TRBD2 (5 bases). This CDR3 is built from 16 residues. The V and J ends lost 4 bases and 3 bases respectively, with 16 bases between them. Germline V gives CDR1 SGHRS, CDR2 YFSETQ. The CDR3 protein is CASSRPDEEDTGELFF. DNA for the CDR3: TGCGCCAGCAGCCGCCCAGACGAGGAGGACACCGGGGAGCTGTTTTTT.

The sample holds a few counts of this clonotype. The V gene is TRBV30, the J gene TRBJ2-2; 8 nucleotides line up with TRBD1. The V segment lost 1 base and the J segment 7 bases; nucleotides outside the gene matches: 11. The CDR3 runs 16 residues. CDR1 is GTSNPN and CDR2 is SVGIG in the germline V gene (reference sequence). This chain's CDR3 is CAWSARAGGWNGELFF. The DNA of the CDR3 is TGTGCCTGGAGTGCCCGAGCAGGGGGCTGGAACGGGGAGCTGTTTTTT.

In its sample, this clonotype was seen many times. The genes are TRBV7-2 and TRBJ2-3; D is unresolved. The CDR3 runs 13 residues. Between the trimmed V and J ends, which lost 2 bases and 2 bases, there was a span of 5 bases. CDR1 SGHTA and CDR2 FQGNSA come from the germline V gene. Here the CDR3 DNA reads TGTGCCAGCAGCTTAAAGGCCACAGATACGCAGTATTTT. Its translation is CASSLKATDTQYF.

This chain connects TRBV7-2 to TRBJ2-5; D uncertain. V dropped 4 bases and J dropped 2 bases, with 20 bases sitting between them. The CDR3 sequence is 17 residues long. The germline V gene has CDR1 SGHTA and CDR2 FQGNSA. CDR3 in DNA: TGTGCCAGCAGCTCGTTAGGTGGCGCACTACCACAAGAGACCCAGTACTTC. Translation gives CASSSLGGALPQETQYF.

CDR3 in DNA: TGTGCCAGCGCGGCTAGCGGGGGTAGTGAGCAGTTCTTC. It yields the protein CASAASGGSEQFF. The chain uses TRBV2 and TRBJ2-1; 10 bases line up with TRBD2. The V gene end was trimmed by 8 bases and the J gene end by 9 bases; junction bases not matched to a gene: 7. Looked up from germline, CDR1 is SNHLY and CDR2 is FYNNEI. This CDR3 spans 13 amino acids.

This rearrangement joins TRBV20-1 to TRBJ2-1; no clear D gene. Germline CDR1 is DFQATT and CDR2 is SNEGSKA (reference sequence). This CDR3 has 12 amino acids. V was cut by 6 bases and J by 6 bases, with 12 bases left in between. The CDR3 DNA reads as TGCAGTGCCGCCGAAGAGGTCAATGAGCAGTTCTTC. Translated: CSAAEEVNEQFF.